This paragraph reports one TCR beta chain. Its antigen remains unknown. Primers: 60 Vbeta forward and 13 Jbeta reverse. TCRdb's table, derived via immunoSEQ multiplex PCR, lists solely in-frame clones and lacks some. The sample's table shows about 200,000 clones. The data originate from a study of cytomegalovirus exposure and HLA in healthy donors. These donors, healthy bone marrow donors, were studied. Findings of the study overall: More clonal expansion characterized HLA-associated TCR beta chains than equally common others in a later analysis. In a later analysis, at a false discovery rate of 0.05, fewer than 20,000 TCR beta sequences were associated with HLA alleles.

The V and J ends lost 2 bases and 0 bases respectively, with 10 bases between them. This CDR3 spans 15 amino acids. Germline assignment: CDR1 MNHEY and CDR2 SMNVEV (reference sequence). The clonotype originates from a girl aged 2-15 years in good health and CMV-seropositive. V and J are TRBV27 and TRBJ1-2; D gene unclear. The sequenced material came from PBMCs. The CDR3, as DNA: TGTGCCAGCAGTTTAGGAGGGTTATCTAACTATGGCTACACCTTC. Translated, it gives CASSLGGLSNYGYTF.